This T cell receptor (beta chain) was sequenced for a study of shared clonotypes between healthy human individuals. Study-level information: Two women and a few men aged 18 to 49 served as donors.

V shed 4 bases, J shed 2 bases, and the junction held 5 bases outside the gene matches. The CDR3 consists of 14 residues. Investigators spread the genomic DNA of each subset evenly over several immunoSEQ plates. Repertoires were generated with immunoSEQ multiplex PCR, while TCRdb's copy carries only in-frame clones and drops some. The table records hundreds of thousands of clones, over 60% of them present only once. All participating donors were Caucasian adults from Nashville, Tennessee. Unsorted samples, those not sorted, used approximately 100 million PBMCs for genomic DNA. This receptor was taken from a woman aged 40-49 years in good health. Some clones in this sample may be carry-over from other donors' samples. The genes are TRBV5-3 and TRBJ2-5; 7 nucleotides align to TRBD2. TRBV5-3 is an ORF for which the function is uncertain. What was sequenced was PBMCs. CDR3: CARSRGEQQETQYF. CDR3 sequence (DNA): TGTGCCAGAAGCCGGGGGGAGCAGCAAGAGACCCAGTACTTC.